A selection of T cell receptor beta chains follows, all from one sample in a study of OX40 agonist ivuxolimab in advanced cancers. Clones were sequenced by immunoSEQ multiplex PCR, and TCRdb holds only the in-frame ones, with some missing. In the table there are some 40,000 clones, about 94% of which are singletons. The sample was CD4+ or CD8+ T cells sorted from blood, taken in a trial of the OX40 agonist ivuxolimab. The receptor source for this set is an adult with an advanced solid tumor such as melanoma, head and neck, liver or kidney cancer. CDR3s include the opening cysteine and the closing phenylalanine or tryptophan. The D gene is left open where the match is weak. A clone size is listed for some rows: how often the clone was seen (once, few, many), or a class if it is expanded.

V	J	size	D	DNA	CDR3
TRBV9	TRBJ2-1	.	.	TGTGCCAGCAGCGCAGGGGCAGGGCGGTTCAATGAGCAGTTCTTC	CASSAGAGRFNEQFF
TRBV30	TRBJ2-1	.	.	TGTGCCTGGAGTGAGAATGAGCAGTTCTTC	CAWSENEQFF
TRBV4-1	TRBJ2-2	.	.	TGCGCCAGCAGCAACCCTTACGGGGAGCTGTTTTTT	CASSNPYGELFF
TRBV7-8	TRBJ2-7	.	.	TGTGCCAGCAGCTACCCGGACAACTCCTACGAGCAGTACTTC	CASSYPDNSYEQYF
TRBV7-6	TRBJ2-7	.	.	TGTGCCAGCAGCTTAGAGTCCGGGGGCGCCTACGAGCAGTACTTC	CASSLESGGAYEQYF
TRBV14	TRBJ2-7	.	TRBD2	TGTGCCAGCAGCCAATTAGGAGGTAGACTAGCGGGAGTCGAGCAGTACTTC	CASSQLGGRLAGVEQYF
TRBV6-6	TRBJ2-7	.	.	TGTGCCAGCAGTTATAGGGGCGAGCAGTACTTC	CASSYRGEQYF
TRBV4-3	TRBJ2-1	.	TRBD2	TGCGCCAGCAGCCCCGGGACTAGCGGGTACAATGAGCAGTTCTTC	CASSPGTSGYNEQFF
TRBV30	TRBJ1-2	.	TRBD1	TGTGCCGCCACCGGGACAGGGGGCTTAGGCTATGGCTACACCTTC	CAATGTGGLGYGYTF
TRBV28	TRBJ2-3	once	TRBD2	TGTGCCAGCAGTTTATCGGGACTAGCGGGACAAGATACGCAGTATTTT	CASSLSGLAGQDTQYF
TRBV2	TRBJ1-1	.	.	TGTGCCAGCACCCACCCGACGGCCTGGCGGGGTGAAGCTTTCTTT	CASTHPTAWRGEAFF
TRBV5-4	TRBJ1-1	.	.	TGTGCCAGCAGCTTGGAGCGCAGGGACACTGAAGCTTTCTTT	CASSLERRDTEAFF
TRBV10-3	TRBJ2-1	.	TRBD2	TGTGCCATCACAAGGGAGCGGGAGGTGGATGAGCAGTTCTTC	CAITREREVDEQFF
TRBV10-3	TRBJ2-1	.	TRBD1	TGTGCCATCAGTGTTACGGGACAGGGCGATGAGCAGTTCTTC	CAISVTGQGDEQFF
TRBV2	TRBJ1-1	.	TRBD1	TGTGCCAGCAGTGAAAGTGCAGGGGGAACTGAAGCTTTCTTT	CASSESAGGTEAFF
TRBV4-1	TRBJ2-1	.	.	TGCGCCAGCAGCCAAGATTGGGGGACTGATAGCTACAATGAGCAGTTCTTC	CASSQDWGTDSYNEQFF
TRBV7-8	TRBJ2-1	.	.	TGTGCCAGCAGCTTAGTAGTGGGAACCAATGAGCAGTTCTTC	CASSLVVGTNEQFF
TRBV7-2	TRBJ2-7	.	TRBD2	TGTGCCAGCAGCTTAGGTAGGCGGGAGACGTACGAGCAGTACTTC	CASSLGRRETYEQYF
TRBV7-8	TRBJ2-7	.	.	TGTGCCAGCTTCGACGGGACCTACGAGCAGTACTTC	CASFDGTYEQYF
TRBV27	TRBJ1-2	.	.	TGTGCCAGCAGTTTGCTGGGTTCGGTGTTGGGCTACACCTTC	CASSLLGSVLGYTF
TRBV27	TRBJ2-3	.	TRBD1	TGTGCCAGTGGGACAGGGGGGGCCGATACGCAGTATTTT	CASGTGGADTQYF
TRBV14	TRBJ2-5	.	TRBD2	TGTGCCAGCAGCCCGGAGCCCGGGAGGACTAGCGGGATGATGGAGACCCAGTACTTC	CASSPEPGRTSGMMETQYF
TRBV28	TRBJ1-2	.	.	TGTGCCAGCAGTTTAAGGTCTAAAGGACTCGGGGGCTACACCTTC	CASSLRSKGLGGYTF
TRBV6-5	TRBJ2-7	.	TRBD1	TGTGCCAGCAGTTACGCGACAGGGGGCGACTACGAGCAGTACTTC	CASSYATGGDYEQYF
TRBV18	TRBJ2-1	.	TRBD2	TGTGCCAGCTCACCCGGACTAGCCTACAATGAGCAGTTCTTC	CASSPGLAYNEQFF
TRBV28	TRBJ2-7	.	.	TGTGCCAGCAGTTACAGGGACGAGCAGTACTTC	CASSYRDEQYF
TRBV27	TRBJ2-7	.	.	TGTGCCAGCATCACCCCCGGGGGCGAGCAGTACTTC	CASITPGGEQYF
TRBV7-9	TRBJ1-1	once	.	TGTGCCAGCAGCTTATATTGGGAGAACGAAGCTTTCTTT	CASSLYWENEAFF
TRBV28	TRBJ2-7	.	.	TGTGCCAGCAGTTTAGATATAGCGGTGATCTACGAGCAGTACTTC	CASSLDIAVIYEQYF
TRBV6-5	TRBJ2-3	.	.	TGTGCCAGCAGTTCCACGGGACTCCTCACAGATACGCAGTATTTT	CASSSTGLLTDTQYF
TRBV11-2	TRBJ1-1	.	.	TGTGCCAGCAGCCTTGACAGTAACACTGAAGCTTTCTTT	CASSLDSNTEAFF
TRBV7-7	TRBJ2-1	.	.	TGTGCTAGCAGCTTAGCCCCGCGTGAAGAGCAGTTCTTC	CASSLAPREEQFF
TRBV7-2	TRBJ2-2	.	.	TGTGCCAGCAGCTTTACGAACACCGGGGAGCTGTTTTTT	CASSFTNTGELFF
TRBV28	TRBJ1-3	.	.	TGTGCCAGCAGTTTACTCGGATTTGAGGGCCGCTCTGGAAACACCATATATTTT	CASSLLGFEGRSGNTIYF
TRBV7-9	TRBJ2-1	.	.	TGTGCCAGCAGCTTAATTGCTGGTTCCTACAATGAGCAGTTCTTC	CASSLIAGSYNEQFF
TRBV6-5	TRBJ2-1	.	.	TGTGCCAGCAGTTTGGGGGAGAATGAGCAGTTCTTC	CASSLGENEQFF
TRBV11-2	TRBJ2-1	once	TRBD2	TGTGCCAGCAGCTTAGAGTCCCTAGCGGGAAGCTCCTACAATGAGCAGTTCTTC	CASSLESLAGSSYNEQFF
TRBV18	TRBJ2-1	.	TRBD2	TGTGCCAGCTCACGGTTCCCTGGGGCGGGAGAGTTCAGGGAGCAGTTCTTC	CASSRFPGAGEFREQFF
TRBV7-9	TRBJ2-7	.	.	TGTGCCAGCAGCCCCAGGGACGGTAGTTGGGACGAGCAGTACTTC	CASSPRDGSWDEQYF